Presented here are 27 T cell receptor beta chains from one specimen sequenced in a study of blood T cell repertoires in COVID-19. The protocol was immunoSEQ multiplex PCR, while the TCRdb copy is restricted to in-frame clones and leaves out a portion. This table holds some 390,000 clones, about nine tenths found once. Sequences were obtained from PBMCs or T cells enriched from blood (not recorded which). The receptors come from a woman aged 25-40 years who had recovered from COVID-19.

The chain employs TRBV4-3 and TRBJ1-3; D remains ambiguous. The CDR3 extends over 17 amino acids. Trimming removed 0 bases from V and 0 bases from J, with 12 bases in between. Germline lookup yields CDR1 LGHNA and CDR2 YSLEER. As DNA, the CDR3 is TGCGCCAGCAGCCAAGATGCGGCTTCAAGCTCTGGAAACACCATATATTTT. Its protein product is CASSQDAASSSGNTIYF.

V usage is TRBV13 and J usage is TRBJ1-1; no firm D call. Trimming took 2 bases from V and 5 from J, leaving 9 bases between them. Per the germline V gene, CDR1 is PRHDT and CDR2 is FYEKMQ (reference sequence). This CDR3 region has 13 residues. The CDR3: CASSLRGGTEAFF. In DNA, the CDR3 is TGTGCCAGCAGCTTACGAGGTGGAACTGAAGCTTTCTTT.

The chain combines TRBV6-2 or TRBV6-3 with TRBJ1-4, with 7 bases identical to TRBD1. In germline, CDR1 is MNHEY, CDR2 SVGEGT. The length of the CDR3 is 15 residues. With V trimmed by 0 bases and J by 7 bases, 5 bases remained unmatched. The CDR3 loop reads CASSYSAGGLEKLFF. DNA for the CDR3: TGTGCCAGCAGTTACTCGGCAGGGGGACTTGAAAAACTGTTTTTT.

The genes are TRBV5-1 and TRBJ1-2; 10 nucleotides line up with TRBD1. This CDR3 has 14 amino acids. CDR1 SGHRS and CDR2 YFSETQ come from the germline V gene. V trimming: 0 bases; J trimming: 6 bases; junction bases outside the gene matches: 2. The DNA of the CDR3 is TGCGCCAGCAGCTTGGGACAGGGGGCGAATGGCTACACCTTC. Translating it yields CASSLGQGANGYTF. The variable domain in full, completed from reference TRBV5-1 and TRBJ1-2, reads KAGVTQTPRYLIKTRGQQVTLSCSPISGHRSVSWYQQTPGQGLQFLFEYFSETQRNKGNFPGRFSGRQFSNSRSEMNVSTLELGDSALYLCASSLGQGANGYTFGSGTRLTVV.

The chain uses TRBV4-2 and TRBJ2-7; D perhaps matches TRBD1 (6 bases). The V end lost 0 bases, the J end lost 3 bases, and 18 bases lay between the germline ends. The CDR3 is 17 residues long. Looked up from germline, CDR1 is LGHNA and CDR2 is YNFKEQ. The CDR3 region is CASSQDAPAGEIYEQYF. DNA of the CDR3: TGTGCCAGCAGCCAAGATGCTCCTGCAGGGGAAATCTACGAGCAGTACTTC.

This chain connects TRBV4-1 to TRBJ2-3; 10 nucleotides align to TRBD2. Germline V gene data show CDR1 as MGHRA and CDR2 as YSYEKL. The CDR3 runs 17 residues. J was trimmed by 4 bases and V by 2 bases; bases with no gene match: 9. DNA for the CDR3: TGCGCCAGCAGCCAACCCCCCCCTAGCGGGAGATCAGATACGCAGTATTTT. Translating it yields CASSQPPPSGRSDTQYF.

This chain uses TRBV25-1 with TRBJ2-7; D is ambiguous. From germline, CDR1 is MGHDK and CDR2 SYGVNS. The CDR3 is 13 amino acids. The germline V and J ends were trimmed by 5 bases and 3 bases, with 11 bases remaining between them. The CDR3 DNA follows: TGTGCCAGCAGTCGCGTGGGCTACTACGAGCAGTACTTC. This encodes CASSRVGYYEQYF.

V usage is TRBV6-5 and J usage is TRBJ1-4, with 7 bases that match TRBD1. The CDR3 extends over 14 amino acids. Looked up from germline, CDR1 is MNHEY and CDR2 is SVGAGI. V trimming: 6 bases; J trimming: 4 bases; junction bases outside the gene matches: 5. The CDR3 sequence is CASRGTADNEKLFF. The DNA of the CDR3 is TGTGCCAGCAGAGGGACAGCCGATAATGAAAAACTGTTTTTT.

The rearrangement uses TRBV13 and TRBJ2-2; a possible D gene is TRBD1 (5 bases). Trimming removed 5 bases at V and 4 bases at J, with 11 bases between. CDR1 and CDR2 (germline): PRHDT, FYEKMQ (reference sequence). This CDR3 is built from 14 residues. The CDR3 loop is CASSGQGTTGELFF. The CDR3 nucleotides are TGTGCCAGCAGCGGGCAGGGTACCACCGGGGAGCTGTTTTTT.

V is TRBV9 and J is TRBJ1-5, with D perhaps matching TRBD1 (6 bases). CDR3 length equals 13 residues. V lost 3 bases and J 5 bases, leaving 9 bases between the germline ends. Germline loops: CDR1 SGDLS, CDR2 YYNGEE. CDR3 in amino acids: CASSAGVDQPQHF. CDR3 coding DNA: TGTGCCAGCAGCGCAGGGGTGGATCAGCCCCAGCATTTT.

A single count supports this clone. The rearrangement joins TRBV9 to TRBJ2-7, with TRBD2 matching over 13 bases. V was pared by 4 bases and J by 6 bases, with 10 bases of the junction left unmatched. Germline CDR1 is SGDLS and CDR2 is YYNGEE. The CDR3 extends over 16 amino acids. Here the CDR3 reads CASSLKTSGGPSEQYF. The DNA of the CDR3 is TGTGCCAGCAGCCTCAAGACTAGCGGGGGGCCTTCCGAGCAGTACTTC.

The table lists this clone with a count of one. The gene calls are TRBV7-2 and TRBJ1-1; D might be TRBD1 (6 bases). In germline, CDR1 is SGHTA, CDR2 FQGNSA. The CDR3 spans 14 residues. V lost 5 bases to trimming and J lost 5 bases, with 15 bases between them. The DNA for the CDR3 is TGTGCCAGCAGCCTGAACAGGGAAGGGACTGAAGCTTTCTTT. Residues: CASSLNREGTEAFF.

This rearrangement joins TRBV5-4 to TRBJ1-1; no firm D call. Trimming took 0 bases from V and 1 from J, leaving 10 bases between them. This CDR3 has 15 amino acids. The germline V gene encodes CDR1 SGHNT and CDR2 YYREEE (reference sequence). The CDR3 spells CASSLGWSGNTEAFF. For the CDR3, the DNA is TGTGCCAGCAGCTTGGGGTGGTCGGGGAACACTGAAGCTTTCTTT.

This clone occurred a few times. The identical CDR3 is also encoded by other nucleotide sequences in the sample. The J gene is TRBJ1-5, the V gene TRBV18; no firm D call. There are 13 residues in the CDR3. With 2 bases removed from V and 5 bases from J, the gap between germline ends came to 7 bases. Germline V gene lookup returns CDR1 KGHSH and CDR2 LQKENI. The CDR3 DNA follows: TGTGCCAGCTCACCAACCGGGGATCAGCCCCAGCATTTT. The encoded protein is CASSPTGDQPQHF.

This chain links TRBV7-2 with TRBJ1-4; tentatively, D is TRBD1 (5 bases). The CDR3 consists of 15 residues. Per germline, CDR1 SGHTA and CDR2 FQGNSA. The V end was cut by 3 bases, the J end by 4 bases, with 12 bases between. The CDR3 DNA reads as TGTGCCAGCAGCTTTACAGGAACCCTTAATGAAAAACTGTTTTTT. Amino acids: CASSFTGTLNEKLFF.

The rearrangement joins TRBV29-1 to TRBJ2-3; D is ambiguous. Germline values: CDR1 SQVTM, CDR2 ANQGSEA. The V end was cut by 4 bases, the J end by 2 bases, with 7 bases between. The CDR3 loop spans 12 amino acids. CDR3 loop: CSVVSHTDTQYF. The CDR3 DNA reads as TGCAGCGTTGTTAGCCACACAGATACGCAGTATTTT.

The J gene is TRBJ1-2, the V gene TRBV7-3, with D tentatively TRBD1 (6 bases). V gave up 6 bases and J gave up 3 bases, with 11 bases separating them. CDR1 and CDR2 from the germline V gene are SGHTA and FQGTGA. The CDR3 totals 13 residues. The DNA for the CDR3 is TGTGCCAGCAGGTTGACAGGCGACTATGGCTACACCTTC. This gives the protein CASRLTGDYGYTF.

The chain carries TRBV5-1 and TRBJ1-2; 8 bases align to TRBD1. The CDR3 covers 12 residues. V lost 3 bases to trimming and J lost 8 bases; unmatched junction nucleotides: 3. CDR1 and CDR2 (germline): SGHRS, YFSETQ. CDR3 residues: CASSYDRGGYTF. CDR3 DNA sequence: TGCGCCAGCAGCTACGACAGGGGCGGCTACACCTTC.

On this clone: Other DNA sequences in this specimen translate into the identical CDR3. The chain combines TRBV7-9 with TRBJ2-3; TRBD2 is a possible D gene (6 bases). The germline V and J ends were trimmed by 1 base and 6 bases, with 11 bases remaining between them. Germline-derived CDR1 and CDR2 are SEHNR and FQNEAQ (reference sequence). CDR3 length equals 14 residues. As DNA, the CDR3 is TGTGCCAGCAGCTTAGAAGGACTAACCGATACGCAGTATTTT. This codes for CASSLEGLTDTQYF.

The chain carries TRBV4-2 and TRBJ2-4, with 10 bases aligning to TRBD1. This CDR3 is built from 15 residues. Germline CDR1 reads LGHNA; CDR2 reads YNFKEQ. Trimming cost V 0 bases and J 7 bases; bases outside gene matches: 3. The CDR3 DNA sequence: TGTGCCAGCAGCCAAGATCGACAGGGGGCGAACATTCAGTACTTC. Protein product: CASSQDRQGANIQYF.

The chain carries TRBV5-5 and TRBJ1-3, with unresolved D. The CDR3 consists of 16 residues. Germline values: CDR1 SGHKS, CDR2 YYEKEE (reference sequence). Deletions cut 0 bases from V and 7 bases from J, with 17 bases between. CDR3 nucleotide sequence: TGTGCCAGCAGCTTGGTGGGAGGGAGAGGCTGGAACACCATATATTTT. Protein sequence: CASSLVGGRGWNTIYF.

CDR3 in DNA: TGCGCCAGCAGCCGAGCAGGACAGGGGACGTATGGCTACACCTTC. This codes for CASSRAGQGTYGYTF. The V and J genes are TRBV5-1 and TRBJ1-2, with 9 bases matching TRBD1. V lost 4 bases, J lost 5 bases, and 9 bases stayed unmatched. The CDR3 length is 15 residues. Germline loops: CDR1 SGHRS, CDR2 YFSETQ.

The rearrangement joins TRBV5-4 to TRBJ2-1; D is perhaps TRBD2 (5 bases). Trimming took off 0 bases at V and 6 bases at J, with 10 bases between the two ends. The CDR3 runs to 14 residues. Germline lookup yields CDR1 SGHNT and CDR2 YYREEE (reference sequence). In nucleotides, the CDR3 is TGTGCCAGCAGCTTGGGGGGAGCTATCAATGAGCAGTTCTTC. As protein: CASSLGGAINEQFF. Together with reference TRBV5-4 and TRBJ2-1, the CDR3 gives the full variable domain: ETGVTQSPTHLIKTRGQQVTLRCSSQSGHNTVSWYQQALGQGPQFIFQYYREEENGRGNFPPRFSGLQFPNYSSELNVNALELDDSALYLCASSLGGAINEQFFGPGTRLTVL.

On this clone: The same CDR3 can be traced to other DNA sequences in this sample. The V call is TRBV7-8, the J call TRBJ2-7; 10 bases align to TRBD1. Unmatched junction bases numbered 5, after V lost 5 bases and J lost 1 base. CDR1 and CDR2 from the germline V gene are SGHVS and FQNEAQ. This CDR3 region has 15 residues. CDR3 sequence (DNA): TGTGCCAGCAGCCCGGGACAGGGGCCATCCTACGAGCAGTACTTC. Translated: CASSPGQGPSYEQYF.

The chain has TRBV3-1 (or the pseudogene TRBV3-2) and TRBJ2-3, with D possibly TRBD1 on 6 matching bases. Deletions cut 6 bases from V and 1 base from J, with 17 bases between. The CDR3 totals 16 residues. Germline V gene sequence: CDR1 LGHDT, CDR2 YNNKEL (reference sequence). CDR3 nucleotide sequence: TGTGCCAGCAGTGAGGGGGTGACTACCCGCACAGATACGCAGTATTTT. Its translation: CASSEGVTTRTDTQYF.

The V and J genes are TRBV4-1 and TRBJ1-6; the match to TRBD1 covers 10 bases. V shed 0 bases, J shed 7 bases, and the junction held 3 bases outside the gene matches. CDR3 length: 16 amino acids. Germline CDR1 reads MGHRA; CDR2 reads YSYEKL. In nucleotides, the CDR3 is TGCGCCAGCAGCCAAGAAGGGACAGGGGCGAATTCACCCCTCCACTTT. This encodes CASSQEGTGANSPLHF.

Remarks on this clone: Other nucleotide sequences from this sample produce the same CDR3. This chain links TRBV6-5 with TRBJ1-5; TRBD1 matches 8 bases. CDR1 is MNHEY and CDR2 is SVGAGI in the germline V gene. There are 14 residues in the CDR3. With 6 bases clipped from V and 3 bases from J, the junction kept 4 bases outside the gene matches. The CDR3 sequence: CASSLTGDNQPQHF. DNA for the CDR3: TGTGCCAGCAGCTTGACAGGGGACAATCAGCCCCAGCATTTT.